This T cell receptor (beta chain) was sequenced in a study of blood T cell repertoires in COVID-19. The junction had 4 bases not matched to a gene; V was cut back by 3 bases and J by 0 bases. The germline gives CDR1 MGHRA, CDR2 YSYEKL. This CDR3 spans 16 amino acids. Cohorts were assigned according to the clinical history that participants reported. Recovered participants had two consecutive negative NP/OP PCR tests, healthcare professional clearance, or symptom resolution. Sequencing was performed with immunoSEQ multiplex PCR; in TCRdb, only in-frame clones are kept and a portion is missing. Counted here are some 420,000 clones, over 75% occurring once; the ten biggest clones make up 1% to 1.3%.

J is TRBJ2-1 and V is TRBV4-1; 8 nucleotides agree with TRBD2. The material sequenced was PBMCs or T cells enriched from blood (not recorded which). The sequence came from a man in his thirties or forties who had recovered from COVID-19. CDR3 loop: CASSQTSASSYNEQFF. The CDR3 nucleotides read TGCGCCAGCAGCCAGACTAGCGCCAGCTCCTACAATGAGCAGTTCTTC.